Listed here are 8 T cell receptor beta chains from one sample, sequenced in a study of cytomegalovirus exposure and HLA in healthy donors. PCR involved 60 Vbeta and 13 Jbeta primers. Sequencing used immunoSEQ multiplex PCR; TCRdb keeps in-frame clones, though not all of them. The sample table includes about 77,000 clones. Sequenced material: PBMCs. These receptor sequences come from a man in his fifties or sixties in good health and CMV-seropositive.

J is TRBJ1-1 and V is TRBV5-1; no reliable D call. The CDR3 has 14 residues. The V end lost 1 base, the J end lost 3 bases, and 10 bases lay between the germline ends. CDR1 and CDR2 (germline): SGHRS, YFSETQ. DNA for the CDR3: TGCGCCAGCAGCTTGCAAACGGCGGACACTGAAGCTTTCTTT. Translating it yields CASSLQTADTEAFF.

This chain links TRBV29-1 with TRBJ1-4, with D perhaps matching TRBD1 (6 bases). Trimming removed 2 bases at V and 8 bases at J, with 15 bases between. Germline V CDR1 and CDR2: SQVTM, ANQGSEA. The CDR3 has 14 residues. The CDR3 reads CSVEKQGRGEKLFF. As DNA, the CDR3 is TGCAGCGTTGAAAAGCAGGGGCGAGGAGAAAAACTGTTTTTT.

For the CDR3, the DNA is TGTGCCAGCAGTGTCGACAGGGGGCGGGAAGGCTACACCTTC. Its protein is CASSVDRGREGYTF. V usage is TRBV28 and J usage is TRBJ1-2; 10 nucleotides align to TRBD1. J gave up 8 bases and V 5 bases, and 8 bases lay outside the gene matches. This CDR3 is 14 amino acids long. Germline lookup yields CDR1 MDHEN and CDR2 SYDVKM.

The chain carries TRBV5-6 and TRBJ1-3; D might be TRBD1 (5 bases). There are 15 residues in the CDR3. V gave up 4 bases and J gave up 0 bases, with 11 bases separating them. Germline V lookup: CDR1 SGHDT, CDR2 YYEEEE. This CDR3 reads CASSPGGYSGNTIYF. CDR3 nucleotides: TGTGCCAGCAGCCCGGGGGGATACTCTGGAAACACCATATATTTT.

This sequence joins TRBV29-1 and TRBJ1-2, with 8 bases identical to TRBD1. Per germline, CDR1 SQVTM and CDR2 ANQGSEA. The CDR3 runs to 11 residues. Trimming removed 7 bases from V and 7 bases from J; junction bases left unmatched: 5. CDR3: CSADDRGGYTF. CDR3 in DNA: TGCAGCGCCGATGACAGGGGTGGCTACACCTTC.

The CDR3 DNA reads as TGTGCCTGGAGTGCGAGCGCTAACTATGGCTACACCTTC. It is translated as CAWSASANYGYTF. This rearrangement joins TRBV30 to TRBJ1-2; D is unresolved. Germline V lookup: CDR1 GTSNPN, CDR2 SVGIG (reference sequence). Trimming stripped 1 base from V and 0 bases from J, with 6 bases between. The CDR3 is 13 amino acids.

The chain carries TRBV7-8 and TRBJ1-2; D is undetermined. Trimming took off 3 bases at V and 5 bases at J, with 7 bases between the two ends. Germline lookup yields CDR1 SGHVS and CDR2 FQNEAQ. The CDR3 totals 12 residues. CDR3 protein: CASSLADYGYTF. The CDR3, as DNA: TGTGCCAGCAGCTTGGCAGATTATGGCTACACCTTC.

The rearrangement joins TRBV18 to TRBJ1-1; TRBD1 matches 7 bases. This CDR3 has 13 amino acids. Germline CDR1 KGHSH, CDR2 LQKENI. The J segment lost 0 bases and the V segment lost 8 bases, leaving 3 bases of the junction unmatched. The CDR3 nucleotides are TGTGCCAGCGGGACAGCTCTGAACACTGAAGCTTTCTTT. Protein product: CASGTALNTEAFF.